This T cell receptor beta chain was recovered during a study of blood T cell repertoires in COVID-19. Data came from immunoSEQ multiplex PCR; TCRdb stores just in-frame clones and leaves some out. The table includes some 140,000 clones, roughly 83% detected once. This CDR3 is 15 amino acids long. The germline V and J ends were trimmed by 2 bases and 0 bases, with 7 bases remaining between them. Germline values: CDR1 MNHNY, CDR2 SVGAGI (reference sequence). This receptor was taken from a woman between 55 and 75 years old with COVID-19, enrolled during active disease. The material sequenced was peripheral blood. The chain joins TRBV6-6 to TRBJ2-2; D gene ambiguous. This chain's CDR3 is CASSYARTNTGELFF. In DNA, the CDR3 is TGTGCCAGCAGTTACGCCAGGACGAACACCGGGGAGCTGTTTTTT.